A selection of T cell receptor beta chains follows, all from one sample in a study of vaccination effects on CD4 cells after COVID-19. Sequencing used immunoSEQ multiplex PCR; TCRdb keeps in-frame clones, though not all of them. The data hold 45,000 to 60,000 clones, with roughly three quarters observed a single time. No antigen has been identified for these receptors. The sample was CD4+ T cells from PBMCs cultured without peptide, taken before COVID-19 vaccination. Receptor source: a human donor who had a prior SARS-CoV-2 infection. CDR3s include the opening cysteine and the closing phenylalanine or tryptophan. A D gene is named only where the DNA matches it firmly. Only some rows state a clone size, as once, few, many or a class for expanded clones.

>-|TRBJ2-1|TRBD2|TRBV7-3
TGTGCCAGCAGCTTAGGACTAGCGGGAATCCACAATGAGCAGTTCTTC
CASSLGLAGIHNEQFF
>-|TRBJ2-1|TRBD1|TRBV7-2
TGTGCCAGCACCTCTAGAGGGGGACAGGGGGTTTACAATGAGCAGTTCTTC
CASTSRGGQGVYNEQFF
>-|TRBJ1-5|-|TRBV28
TGTGCCAGCAGTTGGACCAATCAGCCCCAGCATTTT
CASSWTNQPQHF
>-|TRBJ2-4|-|TRBV7-2
TGTGCCAGCAGCTTAGTTGCTAGCTCGATCGTCAGCATTCAGTACTTC
CASSLVASSIVSIQYF
>once|TRBJ1-2|-|TRBV6-5
TGTGCCACCCCTACGCCGACAGAGTACTATGGCTACACCTTC
CATPTPTEYYGYTF
>-|TRBJ2-3|TRBD2|TRBV5-4
TGTGCCAGCAGTCCCGGGAGGGGGGCCCCAGATACGCAGTATTTT
CASSPGRGAPDTQYF
>-|TRBJ2-3|TRBD2|TRBV2
TGTGCCAGCAGTGGGCGGGGGGGTGGTACAGATACGCAGTATTTT
CASSGRGGGTDTQYF
>once|TRBJ1-1|-|TRBV2
TGTGCCAGCAGTGAATTGTTACGGACGAACACTGAAGCTTTCTTT
CASSELLRTNTEAFF
>-|TRBJ1-5|-|TRBV2
TGTGCCAGCCAAGACAGAACAAGCAATCAGCCCCAGCATTTT
CASQDRTSNQPQHF
>once|TRBJ2-5|-|TRBV15
TGTGCCACCAGCAGAGATACTCTAGCAGCCAAGACCCAGTACTTC
CATSRDTLAAKTQYF
>once|TRBJ1-3|-|TRBV6-5
TGTGCCAGCACCAACCGAAGGGGCACCATATATTTT
CASTNRRGTIYF
>-|TRBJ1-2|-|TRBV4-1
TGCGCCAGCAGCCAAGAAGGGGGTTTGAGCTATGGCTACACCTTC
CASSQEGGLSYGYTF
>-|TRBJ2-5|-|TRBV7-9
TGTGCCAGCACCCAAGGGGACCAAGAGACCCAGTACTTC
CASTQGDQETQYF
>medium-sized|TRBJ1-5|-|TRBV15
TGTGCCACCAGCAGAGATCTTACGTATCAGCCCCAGCATTTT
CATSRDLTYQPQHF
>-|TRBJ2-7|-|TRBV6-2/TRBV6-3
TGTGCCAGCAGCTCCGTTATTAGGGGGGGCTACGAGCAGTACTTC
CASSSVIRGGYEQYF
>-|TRBJ2-3|TRBD2|TRBV27
TGTGCCAGCAGTTGGGGGAGCGGGAGCAGCACAGATACGCAGTATTTT
CASSWGSGSSTDTQYF